Described below is a single T cell receptor (beta chain) sequence and its context. The target antigen is unknown. V was trimmed by 0 bases and J by 4 bases, leaving 7 bases between them. The germline V gene has CDR1 GTSNPN and CDR2 SVGIG (reference sequence). This CDR3 has 13 residues. The sample comes from a study of liver allograft versus peripheral blood T cells. About the research overall: A comparison was made between T cell receptor repertoires in transplanted livers and those in recipients' peripheral blood.

MiXCR, applied by TCRdb to the reads, yields one record per CDR3 protein. The repertoire holds about 6,300 distinct CDR3 sequences, with roughly 16% as singletons. Study outcomes and limitations: The authors reported that T cell receptor repertoires inside liver allografts differed from those in peripheral blood.

The chain carries TRBV30 and TRBJ1-5, with D unresolved. The source of this sequence is a human patient who had a liver transplant. Some T cells may be transferred from the graft donor. The CDR3: CAWSVTLNQPQHF. CDR3 coding DNA: TGTGCCTGGAGTGTGACGTTAAATCAGCCCCAGCATTTT.